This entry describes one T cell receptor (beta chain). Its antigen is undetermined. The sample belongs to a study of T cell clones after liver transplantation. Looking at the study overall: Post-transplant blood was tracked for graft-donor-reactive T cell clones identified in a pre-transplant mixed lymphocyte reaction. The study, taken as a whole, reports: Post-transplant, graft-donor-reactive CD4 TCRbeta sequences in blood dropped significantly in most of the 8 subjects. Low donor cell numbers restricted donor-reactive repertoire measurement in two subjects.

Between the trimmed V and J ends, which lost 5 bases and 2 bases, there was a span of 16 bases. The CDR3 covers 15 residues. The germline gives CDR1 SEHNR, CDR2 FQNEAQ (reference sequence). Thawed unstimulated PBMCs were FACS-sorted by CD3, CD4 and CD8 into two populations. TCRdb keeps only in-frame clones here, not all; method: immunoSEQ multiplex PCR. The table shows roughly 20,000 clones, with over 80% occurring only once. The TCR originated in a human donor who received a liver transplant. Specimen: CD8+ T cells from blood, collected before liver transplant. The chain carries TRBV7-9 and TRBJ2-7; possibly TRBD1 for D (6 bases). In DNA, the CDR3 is TGTGCCAGCAGCCCCCCTGGGGGCGGTACCTACGAGCAGTACTTC. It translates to CASSPPGGGTYEQYF.